Shown below are 21 T cell receptor beta chains from a single sample sequenced in a study of T cells in Graves' hyperthyroidism and ophthalmopathy. Researchers took RNA transcripts and amplified the TCR beta CDR3 regions from them. HTBI primers were the set used in a first-round RT-PCR of the TCR CDR3. TCRdb reprocessed the multiplex PCR reads with MiXCR, giving one entry per CDR3 protein. Here the sample spans 650,000 to 850,000 distinct CDR3 sequences, about 17% being singletons. Sequenced sample: blood. The source is a woman aged 45-60 years with Graves' hyperthyroidism that later progressed to Graves' ophthalmopathy.

In this sample, this clonotype turned up many times. The gene calls are TRBV2 and TRBJ2-2; D remains ambiguous. Germline CDR1 reads SNHLY; CDR2 reads FYNNEI. There are 14 residues in the CDR3. The ends were cut back, 4 bases at V and 0 bases at J, with 6 bases in the middle. CDR3 residues: CASSGRTNTGELFF. CDR3 in DNA: TGTGCCAGCAGTGGGCGGACGAACACCGGGGAGCTGTTTTTT.

This clonotype was picked up many times. The chain employs TRBV5-1 and TRBJ2-1; TRBD2 matches at 8 bases. The CDR3 has 15 residues. The germline CDR1 and CDR2 sequences are SGHRS and YFSETQ. V shed 0 bases and J 6 bases; nucleotides not matched to a gene: 5. CDR3: CASSLVSGGLNEQFF. The CDR3 nucleotides read TGCGCCAGCAGCTTGGTAAGCGGGGGCCTCAATGAGCAGTTCTTC.

This clonotype has just a few counts. This may stem from a read error, because a much larger clone lies one nucleotide away. This sequence joins TRBV7-8 and TRBJ1-2; possible D gene TRBD1, 6 bases. CDR3 length: 12 residues. Deletions cut 4 bases from V and 7 bases from J, with 10 bases between. Germline V CDR1 and CDR2: SGHVS, FQNEAQ. CDR3 residues: CASSSTGGGYTF. In DNA form, the CDR3 reads TGTGCCAGCAGCTCGACAGGAGGTGGCTACACCTTC.

V usage is TRBV19 and J usage is TRBJ1-1, with 9 positions matching TRBD1. Per germline, CDR1 LNHDA and CDR2 SQIVND (reference sequence). The CDR3 consists of 16 residues. Losses at the gene ends were 3 bases for V and 3 bases for J; bases not matched to a gene: 8. The DNA of the CDR3 is TGTGCCAGTAGTATCGGTCTGGGACAGGGAGACACTGAAGCTTTCTTT. This translates into CASSIGLGQGDTEAFF.

This clonotype was seen repeatedly, ten times or more. V usage is TRBV12-3 or TRBV12-4 and J usage is TRBJ1-3, with D hard to call. With 5 bases removed from V and 1 base from J, the gap between germline ends came to 12 bases. The CDR3 consists of 15 residues. The CDR3 DNA is TGTGCCAGCAGTCCCGATGGACGGTCTGGAAACACCATATATTTT. Translated, it gives CASSPDGRSGNTIYF.

CDR3 region: CASRRDRGNSYNSPLHF. DNA of the CDR3: TGTGCCAGCAGAAGGGACAGGGGGAACTCCTATAATTCACCCCTCCACTTT. The V gene is TRBV6-1, the J gene TRBJ1-6; 11 nucleotides match TRBD1. CDR1 is MNHNS, CDR2 SASEGT, per germline. The V gene end was trimmed by 6 bases and the J gene end by 0 bases; junction bases not matched to a gene: 4. CDR3 length: 17 residues.

The chain links TRBV4-2 to TRBJ2-7, with TRBD2 matching over 14 bases. From germline, CDR1 is LGHNA and CDR2 YNFKEQ. J lost 3 bases, V lost 3 bases, and 1 base had no gene match. This CDR3 spans 15 amino acids. The CDR3 here is CASSQTSGGDYEQYF. CDR3 nucleotides: TGTGCCAGCAGCCAGACTAGCGGGGGGGACTACGAGCAGTACTTC.

This clonotype was counted a few times. The chain couples TRBV7-3 to TRBJ1-1; 11 bases are a match to TRBD1. The CDR3 runs to 14 residues. Per the germline V gene, CDR1 is SGHTA and CDR2 is FQGTGA. J was trimmed by 10 bases and V by 2 bases; bases with no gene match: 6. The CDR3 bases are TGTGCCAGCAGCTTATTGGGACAGGGGGAGGTAGCTTTCTTT. Translation: CASSLLGQGEVAFF.

The chain employs TRBV20-1 and TRBJ2-3; 8 bases fit TRBD1. CDR3 length equals 15 residues. Germline CDR1 is DFQATT and CDR2 is SNEGSKA (reference sequence). Trimming removed 3 bases from V and 2 bases from J; junction bases left unmatched: 7. The CDR3 coding sequence is TGCAGTGCTAGGGGGATGACAGGGGCCACAGATACGCAGTATTTT. It specifies CSARGMTGATDTQYF.

This clonotype was observed many times. The chain couples TRBV5-1 to TRBJ2-1; 10 nucleotides agree with TRBD1. V lost 2 bases and J lost 2; bases outside the gene matches: 4. CDR1 is SGHRS and CDR2 is YFSETQ in the germline V gene. The CDR3 spans 16 residues. This CDR3 is CASSFRDRGPYNEQFF. The CDR3 DNA reads as TGCGCCAGCAGCTTCAGGGACAGGGGACCCTACAATGAGCAGTTCTTC.

The rearrangement links TRBV29-1 to TRBJ1-4, with D hard to call. V shed 6 bases and J shed 7 bases, with 9 bases lying between them. The germline CDR1 and CDR2 sequences are SQVTM and ANQGSEA. CDR3 size: 11 residues. This CDR3 is CSVARSEKLFF. CDR3 DNA: TGCAGCGTGGCAAGGAGTGAAAAACTGTTTTTT.

The chain employs TRBV2 and TRBJ1-5; 8 bases line up with TRBD1. The V gene's germline CDR1 is SNHLY and CDR2 FYNNEI. V trimming: 1 base; J trimming: 6 bases; junction bases outside the gene matches: 8. The CDR3 totals 16 residues. CDR3 bases: TGTGCCAGCAGTGAAGGTGTCAGGGGGCAGGGTCAGCCCCAGCATTTT. It yields the protein CASSEGVRGQGQPQHF.

This clonotype was counted at least ten times. The chain is built from TRBV5-1 and TRBJ1-6; 7 bases fit TRBD1. V was clipped by 0 bases and J by 8 bases; unmatched bases: 5. Germline V gene sequence: CDR1 SGHRS, CDR2 YFSETQ. This CDR3 is 15 amino acids long. This CDR3 is CASSLDQGVYSPLHF. The CDR3 region has the DNA TGCGCCAGCAGCTTGGATCAGGGGGTTTATTCACCCCTCCACTTT.

This clonotype has at least ten counts. The rearrangement joins TRBV10-3 to TRBJ1-5, with TRBD1 matching 7 bases. The germline V gene encodes CDR1 ENHRY and CDR2 SYGVKD. V gave up 3 bases and J gave up 6 bases; unmatched junction bases: 5. The CDR3 runs to 14 residues. This chain's CDR3 is CAISDRGKGQPQHF. The CDR3 coding sequence is TGTGCCATCAGTGACAGGGGGAAGGGTCAGCCCCAGCATTTT.

This clonotype appeared many times. V is TRBV12-3 or TRBV12-4 and J is TRBJ1-1; 7 bases match TRBD1. The CDR3 length is 14 residues. V was clipped by 5 bases and J by 6 bases; unmatched bases: 9. The CDR3 loop reads CASSPSRGWAEAFF. DNA for the CDR3: TGTGCCAGCAGTCCATCCAGGGGGTGGGCTGAAGCTTTCTTT.

This clonotype was picked up a small number of times. The chain has TRBV19 and TRBJ1-2; D is undetermined. V lost 6 bases, J lost 3 bases, and 17 bases lay in between. This CDR3 is built from 15 residues. CDR1 and CDR2 from the germline V gene are LNHDA and SQIVND (reference sequence). The CDR3 bases are TGTGCCAGTAGCCCCCGGGAGGTTTTCGACTATGGCTACACCTTC. Protein product: CASSPREVFDYGYTF.

V gene TRBV5-1 combines with J gene TRBJ1-3; possibly TRBD1 for D (6 bases). V shed 1 base and J shed 4 bases, with 18 bases lying between them. CDR3 length: 17 residues. Germline V gene sequence: CDR1 SGHRS, CDR2 YFSETQ. The CDR3 DNA is TGCGCCAGCAGCTTGACTCCCCGGACAGCTATGGGAAACACCATATATTTT. This gives the protein CASSLTPRTAMGNTIYF.

The chain uses TRBV9 and TRBJ1-5, with 8 bases aligning to TRBD1. Per the germline V gene, CDR1 is SGDLS and CDR2 is YYNGEE. The CDR3 extends over 14 amino acids. V dropped 4 bases and J dropped 5; count of bases not matched to a gene: 5. CDR3 in amino acids: CASSTGQADQPQHF. For the CDR3, the DNA is TGTGCCAGCAGCACGGGACAGGCCGATCAGCCCCAGCATTTT.

This clonotype has a count of ten or more. The V call is TRBV7-2, the J call TRBJ2-5, with 10 bases lining up with TRBD1. V lost 3 bases, J lost 1 base, and 5 bases stayed unmatched. CDR3 length: 16 residues. Per the germline V gene, CDR1 is SGHTA and CDR2 is FQGNSA. CDR3 residues: CASSFPGQGRQETQYF. CDR3 nucleotide sequence: TGTGCCAGCAGCTTCCCGGGACAGGGGCGCCAAGAGACCCAGTACTTC.

There are a few counts of this clonotype. The CDR3 protein is CSATDSARSYEQYF. As DNA, the CDR3 is TGCAGTGCCACAGACAGCGCTCGCTCCTACGAGCAGTACTTC. The V and J genes are TRBV20-1 and TRBJ2-7; possible D gene TRBD1, 5 bases. Germline-derived CDR1 and CDR2 are DFQATT and SNEGSKA (reference sequence). V was shortened by 6 bases and J by 0 bases, with 15 bases between the two germline ends. The CDR3 has 14 amino acids.

This clonotype was seen only a few times. This rearrangement joins TRBV19 to TRBJ1-5; a weak D match, TRBD1 (5 bases). The germline gives CDR1 LNHDA, CDR2 SQIVND (reference sequence). Trimming cost V 5 bases and J 6 bases, with 11 bases left between them. The CDR3 consists of 13 residues. The CDR3 coding sequence is TGTGCCAGTAGTGTGCAGGGTCCTCAGCCCCAGCATTTT. Its protein is CASSVQGPQPQHF.